The text below deals with one T cell receptor beta chain. This CDR3 is 18 amino acids long. The germline CDR1 and CDR2 sequences are SGHRS and YFSETQ. V shed 0 bases and J 0 bases; nucleotides not matched to a gene: 7. This sample is part of a study of blood T cell repertoires in COVID-19. Study details: Italy, Spain and the United States were the sources of the convalescent and acute COVID-19 samples.

Measured with immunoSEQ multiplex PCR; TCRdb has only the in-frame clones, and not every one. This table has 150,000 to 200,000 clones, 70% to 90% appearing once. The sample comprised peripheral blood. This chain joins TRBV5-1 and TRBJ2-7; 12 nucleotides line up with TRBD2. This TCR derives from a man in his forties or fifties with active or convalescent COVID-19. Here the CDR3 DNA reads TGCGCCAGCAGCTTGGCCGGGCTAGCGGGGGGGATCTCCTACGAGCAGTACTTC. Translating it yields CASSLAGLAGGISYEQYF.